The 24 T cell receptor beta chains in this list originate from one sample, sequenced in a study of blood T cell repertoires in COVID-19. This table comes from immunoSEQ multiplex PCR, and its TCRdb copy is limited to in-frame clones, with some not included. The data hold tens of thousands of clones, with approximately 79% observed a single time. What was sequenced was peripheral blood. The receptors were sampled from a man aged 55 to 70 with active or convalescent COVID-19.

This sequence joins TRBV10-2 and TRBJ1-4, with 11 positions matching TRBD1. The V and J ends lost 2 bases and 3 bases, in that order; junction bases with no gene match: 5. The germline V gene encodes CDR1 WSHSY and CDR2 SAAADI. The CDR3 has 17 residues. The CDR3 coding sequence is TGCGCCAGCAGTGAGCGAGGACAGGGGGCCTCTAATGAAAAACTGTTTTTT. The encoded protein is CASSERGQGASNEKLFF.

DNA for the CDR3: TGTGCCAGCAGAGAGACAGCGAACACTGAAGCTTTCTTT. Its protein product is CASRETANTEAFF. The chain links TRBV7-2 to TRBJ1-1; TRBD1 might be the D (5 bases). Trimming shortened V by 6 bases and J by 1 base, and 9 bases separated the two germline ends. Looked up from germline, CDR1 is SGHTA and CDR2 is FQGNSA. The CDR3 is 13 residues long.

This clone showed up just a few times. The gene calls are TRBV19 and TRBJ2-1; D is uncertain. The CDR3 contains 11 residues. CDR1 and CDR2 (germline): LNHDA, SQIVND (reference sequence). Trimming shortened V by 9 bases and J by 8 bases, and 11 bases separated the two germline ends. CDR3 protein: CASTIADEQFF. Written as DNA, the CDR3 is TGTGCCAGCACGATCGCGGATGAGCAGTTCTTC.

The chain links TRBV27 to TRBJ2-1; TRBD2 aligns across 8 bases. J gave up 16 bases and V 7 bases, and 21 bases lay outside the gene matches. Per germline, CDR1 MNHEY and CDR2 SMNVEV (reference sequence). This CDR3 comprises 15 residues. The CDR3 nucleotides are TGTGCCAGCACCTTCGTGGCCCAGCGGGGGTCCTCCTTCTTCTTC. This sequence encodes CASTFVAQRGSSFFF.

The rearrangement uses TRBV14 and TRBJ1-2; D unresolved. Germline CDR1 is SGHDN and CDR2 is FVKESK. Trimming took 4 bases from V and 1 from J, leaving 10 bases between them. The CDR3 is 14 residues long. The CDR3 loop reads CASSRGGFNYGYTF. As DNA, the CDR3 is TGTGCCAGCAGCCGGGGAGGGTTTAACTATGGCTACACCTTC.

This clone turned up a few times. The rearrangement links TRBV28 to TRBJ2-1; D might be TRBD2 (5 bases). The CDR3 length is 15 residues. Germline V lookup: CDR1 MDHEN, CDR2 SYDVKM. V dropped 6 bases and J dropped 7 bases, with 19 bases sitting between them. CDR3 in amino acids: CASRDREYGVNEQFF. The CDR3 DNA is TGTGCCAGCAGAGATAGAGAGTACGGGGTGAATGAGCAGTTCTTC. The full variable domain, in which reference TRBV28 and TRBJ2-1 provide the parts outside the CDR3, is DVKVTQSSRYLVKRTGEKVFLECVQDMDHENMFWYRQDPGLGLRLIYFSYDVKMKEKGDIPEGYSVSREKKERFSLILESASTNQTSMYLCASRDREYGVNEQFFGPGTRLTVL.

This clone turned up a few times. This chain links TRBV7-2 with TRBJ1-6, with D unresolved. This CDR3 spans 13 amino acids. Trimming removed 1 base from V and 7 bases from J, with 5 bases in between. CDR1 SGHTA and CDR2 FQGNSA come from the germline V gene. CDR3 bases: TGTGCCAGCAGCTTAGATAGAAATTCACCCCTCCACTTT. Encoded protein: CASSLDRNSPLHF.

The rearrangement joins TRBV6-6 to TRBJ1-4; D is possibly TRBD1 (6 bases). The CDR3 runs 13 residues. V lost 10 bases and J lost 7, with 16 bases in between. Germline V gene lookup returns CDR1 MNHNY and CDR2 SVGAGI (reference sequence). In DNA, the CDR3 is TGTGCCACAACCGGGACAAGCAGTGAAAAACTGTTTTTT. Translation: CATTGTSSEKLFF.

This clone was picked up a small number of times. The chain links TRBV30 to TRBJ1-2, with D possibly matching TRBD1 (5 bases). Deletions cut 4 bases from V and 3 bases from J, with 12 bases between. Germline CDR1 and CDR2: GTSNPN and SVGIG (reference sequence). There are 13 residues in the CDR3. In DNA, the CDR3 is TGTGCCTGGATTCCCGACAGCTACTATGGCTACACCTTC. Translated: CAWIPDSYYGYTF.

This chain links TRBV7-9 with TRBJ1-5, with 11 bases fitting TRBD1. The CDR3 is 17 residues long. The germline CDR1 and CDR2 sequences are SEHNR and FQNEAQ (reference sequence). Trimming at V came to 3 bases and at J to 0 bases, leaving 4 bases not matched to a gene. The CDR3 sequence: CASSFGTGGYSNQPQHF. The DNA of the CDR3 is TGTGCCAGCAGCTTCGGGACAGGGGGTTATAGCAATCAGCCCCAGCATTTT.

This clone is a singleton in its sample. This rearrangement joins TRBV11-2 to TRBJ2-1, with TRBD1 matching 7 bases. Germline trimming cut 3 bases from V and 6 bases from J; bases unmatched to any gene: 2. The CDR3 is 13 amino acids. Per germline, CDR1 SGHAT and CDR2 FQNNGV. The CDR3 reads CASSLPGGNEQFF. CDR3 nucleotides: TGTGCCAGCAGCTTGCCAGGGGGCAATGAGCAGTTCTTC.

The chain combines TRBV19 with TRBJ1-2, with D tentatively TRBD1 (6 bases). Per germline, CDR1 LNHDA and CDR2 SQIVND (reference sequence). The CDR3 consists of 13 residues. Deletions cut 3 bases from V and 3 bases from J, with 8 bases between. For the CDR3, the DNA is TGTGCCAGTAGTATCGGACAGTACTATGGCTACACCTTC. It specifies CASSIGQYYGYTF.

The chain couples TRBV3-1 (or the pseudogene TRBV3-2) to TRBJ1-5, with TRBD1 identical over 7 bases. Germline CDR1 reads LGHDT; CDR2 reads YNNKEL (reference sequence). This CDR3 contains 14 residues. V gave up 5 bases and J gave up 5 bases; unmatched junction bases: 6. CDR3 sequence (DNA): TGTGCCAGCAGCGTAGACAGGGTTGATCAGCCCCAGCATTTT. It specifies CASSVDRVDQPQHF.

The chain has TRBV9 and TRBJ1-2, with TRBD1 identical over 9 bases. Germline lookup yields CDR1 SGDLS and CDR2 YYNGEE. CDR3 length: 15 amino acids. With 4 bases clipped from V and 10 bases from J, the junction kept 14 bases outside the gene matches. The CDR3 loop reads CASSSRGQGAMAYTF. CDR3 bases: TGTGCCAGCAGCTCCCGGGGACAGGGAGCTATGGCCTACACCTTC.

The chain uses TRBV3-1 (or the pseudogene TRBV3-2) and TRBJ1-2; possibly TRBD1 for D (6 bases). CDR1 and CDR2 (germline): LGHDT, YNNKEL (reference sequence). V was cut by 0 bases and J by 4 bases, with 9 bases left in between. The CDR3 covers 14 residues. In nucleotides, the CDR3 is TGTGCCAGCAGCCAAGACAGGGGAACCTATGGCTACACCTTC. As protein: CASSQDRGTYGYTF.

J is TRBJ1-2 and V is TRBV5-6, with D possibly matching TRBD1 (5 bases). The CDR3 covers 14 residues. Germline loops: CDR1 SGHDT, CDR2 YYEEEE. Trimming cost V 4 bases and J 1 base, with 11 bases left between them. This CDR3 reads CASSPLDSNYGYTF. CDR3 coding DNA: TGTGCCAGCAGCCCACTCGACAGTAACTATGGCTACACCTTC.

This chain links TRBV2 with TRBJ2-3; possibly TRBD2 for D (5 bases). Between the trimmed V and J ends, which lost 9 bases and 1 base, there was a span of 14 bases. Per germline, CDR1 SNHLY and CDR2 FYNNEI. This CDR3 is built from 14 residues. The DNA for the CDR3 is TGTGCCAGTGGGAGAACGAGTGGCACAGATACGCAGTATTTT. Residues: CASGRTSGTDTQYF.

The V and J genes are TRBV19 and TRBJ2-5, with a weak D call TRBD2 (5 bases). Trimming took off 3 bases at V and 5 bases at J, with 13 bases between the two ends. Germline CDR1 LNHDA, CDR2 SQIVND (reference sequence). The CDR3 extends over 14 amino acids. The CDR3 sequence is CASSIDHSGETQYF. In DNA form, the CDR3 reads TGTGCCAGTAGTATCGACCACTCGGGGGAGACCCAGTACTTC.

The gene calls are TRBV7-3 and TRBJ1-5; 9 nucleotides align to TRBD1. V shed 8 bases and J 10 bases; nucleotides not matched to a gene: 36. There are 22 residues in the CDR3. Germline values: CDR1 SGHTA, CDR2 FQGTGA. The CDR3: CASCGFETWVGGQGPPREPQHF. CDR3 nucleotides: TGTGCCAGCTGCGGATTTGAGACGTGGGTGGGGGGACAGGGCCCTCCAAGGGAACCCCAGCATTTT. Complete variable domain (other parts from reference TRBV7-3 and TRBJ1-5): GAGVSQTPSNKVTEKGKYVELRCDPISGHTALYWYRQSLGQGPEFLIYFQGTGAADDSGLPNDRFFAVRPEGSVSTLKIQRTERGDSAVYLCASCGFETWVGGQGPPREPQHFGDGTRLSIL.

The J gene is TRBJ1-4, the V gene TRBV5-8, with TRBD1 matching over 7 bases. The CDR3 sequence is 13 residues long. The trim removed 5 bases at V and 5 bases at J, leaving 3 bases unmatched. The germline CDR1 and CDR2 sequences are SGHTS and YDEGEE. The CDR3 loop is CASRPQGNEKLFF. The CDR3 nucleotides read TGTGCCAGCAGACCACAGGGGAATGAAAAACTGTTTTTT.

The rearrangement uses TRBV24-1 and TRBJ2-3, with 9 bases that match TRBD1. CDR1 is KGHDR and CDR2 is SFDVKD in the germline V gene. J gave up 4 bases and V 4 bases, and 8 bases lay outside the gene matches. The CDR3 has 16 amino acids. CDR3 sequence (DNA): TGTGCCACCAGTGACGCCGGGACAGGGTTTTCAGATACGCAGTATTTT. Translated, it gives CATSDAGTGFSDTQYF.

This sequence joins TRBV7-8 and TRBJ2-1; 9 nucleotides align to TRBD2. CDR3 size: 14 residues. The ends lost 5 bases at V and 8 bases at J; junction bases unmatched: 7. CDR1 is SGHVS, CDR2 FQNEAQ, per germline. In DNA, the CDR3 is TGTGCCAGCAGCCTTAGCGGGGGAATCGATGAGCAGTTCTTC. The encoded protein is CASSLSGGIDEQFF.

The gene calls are TRBV27 and TRBJ2-3; D is possibly TRBD2 (5 bases). This CDR3 spans 13 amino acids. Germline V gene data show CDR1 as MNHEY and CDR2 as SMNVEV (reference sequence). The ends were cut back, 4 bases at V and 6 bases at J, with 11 bases in the middle. DNA of the CDR3: TGTGCCAGCAGTTGGACGAGGGCGGATACGCAGTATTTT. Its translation is CASSWTRADTQYF.

This chain links TRBV9 with TRBJ2-5; no clear D. Per the germline V gene, CDR1 is SGDLS and CDR2 is YYNGEE. With 7 bases removed from V and 5 bases from J, the gap between germline ends came to 9 bases. CDR3 length equals 11 residues. The DNA for the CDR3 is TGTGCCAGCTCTAGATACGAGACCCAGTACTTC. Amino acids: CASSRYETQYF. Full variable domain (outside the CDR3, taken from reference TRBV9 and TRBJ2-5): DSGVTQTPKHLITATGQRVTLRCSPRSGDLSVYWYQQSLDQGLQFLIQYYNGEERAKGNILERFSAQQFPDLHSELNLSSLELGDSALYFCASSRYETQYFGPGTRLLVL.